These T cell receptor beta chains were read from a single sample in a study of beta chain features in type 1 diabetes. Sequenced by immunoSEQ multiplex PCR; TCRdb stores in-frame clones only, minus some. The sample has roughly 240,000 clones; roughly 13% are singletons. Sample: naive CD4+ T cells from blood. All receptors derive from a woman aged 40 to 50 in good health. Each CDR3 is given with its conserved first and last residue. A D gene is named only where the DNA matches it firmly. Clone size appears in some rows only: once, few, many, or a class for an expanded clone.

>TRBJ2-7|NA|few|TRBV21-1
CASRKEGTGTVPYEQYF
TGTGCCAGCAGAAAAGAGGGCACCGGGACAGTCCCCTACGAGCAGTACTTC
>TRBJ2-1|TRBD2|few|TRBV18
CASSPPGTSGANEQFF
TGTGCCAGCTCACCACCCGGGACTAGCGGGGCTAATGAGCAGTTCTTC
>TRBJ1-1|TRBD1|NA|TRBV5-1
CASSLGTGATEAFF
TGCGCCAGCAGCTTGGGGACAGGGGCCACTGAAGCTTTCTTT
>TRBJ1-1|NA|NA|TRBV6-6
CAISGVGNTEAFF
TGTGCCATCAGTGGAGTTGGGAACACTGAAGCTTTCTTT
>TRBJ1-2|NA|few|TRBV5-1
CASGPGERYGYTF
TGCGCCAGCGGTCCAGGGGAAAGGTATGGCTACACCTTC
>TRBJ1-2|TRBD1|NA|TRBV2
CASSPDRVDYGYTF
TGTGCCAGCAGCCCGGACAGGGTGGACTATGGCTACACCTTC
>TRBJ2-1|TRBD2|few|TRBV4-1
CASSQLAGAGYNEQFF
TGCGCCAGCAGCCAACTAGCGGGGGCCGGATACAATGAGCAGTTCTTC
>TRBJ1-6|NA|NA|TRBV6-5
CASSFTLSSYNSPLHF
TGTGCCAGCAGTTTCACTCTGAGCTCCTATAATTCACCCCTCCACTTT
>TRBJ1-5|TRBD1|NA|TRBV19
CASSDRAQPQHF
TGTGCCAGTAGTGACAGGGCTCAGCCCCAGCATTTT
>TRBJ1-2|TRBD1|few|TRBV28
CASSLQWTGMGYTF
TGTGCCAGCAGTCTTCAATGGACAGGGATGGGCTACACCTTC
>TRBJ2-6|NA|few|TRBV9
CASSSAPGTYGSGANVLTF
TGTGCCAGCAGCTCCGCCCCCGGGACTTATGGCTCTGGGGCCAACGTCCTGACTTTC
>TRBJ2-3|NA|once|TRBV4-1
CASSSASSLSTDTQYF
TGCGCCAGCAGCAGCGCCTCGTCGTTAAGCACAGATACGCAGTATTTT
>TRBJ2-3|NA|NA|TRBV7-9
CASSLQGYQDTQYF
TGTGCCAGCAGCTTACAGGGCTACCAGGATACGCAGTATTTT
>TRBJ2-2|NA|few|TRBV2
CASSLVTGELFF
TGTGCCAGCAGTTTAGTAACCGGGGAGCTGTTTTTT
>TRBJ2-4|TRBD1|NA|TRBV5-1
CASSLEQGQAKNIQYF
TGCGCCAGCAGCCTGGAACAGGGGCAAGCCAAAAACATTCAGTACTTC
>TRBJ2-1|TRBD2|NA|TRBV18
CASSPRGGGASSYNEQFF
TGTGCCAGCTCGCCACGGGGCGGGGGGGCAAGCTCCTACAATGAGCAGTTCTTC
>TRBJ2-3|NA|NA|TRBV5-1
CASSSRLGPSTDTQYF
TGCGCCAGCAGCTCCCGCTTGGGGCCTAGCACAGATACGCAGTATTTT
>TRBJ2-1|NA|NA|TRBV7-9
CASSSAGLPTYNEQFF
TGTGCCAGCAGCTCGGCGGGGCTTCCCACCTACAATGAGCAGTTCTTC
>TRBJ1-2|NA|NA|TRBV7-9
CASSLAGAGYGYTF
TGTGCCAGCAGCTTAGCAGGGGCCGGTTATGGCTACACCTTC
>TRBJ2-3|TRBD2|few|TRBV2
CASSDIQLAGGSDTQYF
TGTGCCAGCAGTGATATACAACTAGCGGGGGGCTCAGATACGCAGTATTTT
>TRBJ2-7|NA|NA|TRBV29-1
CSAQHLQEQYF
TGCAGCGCGCAACATCTCCAGGAGCAGTACTTC
>TRBJ1-6|TRBD1|few|TRBV30
CAWSVVGPTGQGNSPLHF
TGTGCCTGGAGTGTGGTCGGTCCGACCGGACAGGGTAATTCACCCCTCCACTTT
>TRBJ2-3|TRBD1|NA|TRBV27
CASSMRGLDTQYF
TGTGCCAGCAGTATGAGGGGGCTGGATACGCAGTATTTT